This T cell receptor beta chain is drawn from a study of graft-versus-host responses after intestinal transplantation. About the research overall: Multivisceral, liver-intestinal, or isolated intestinal grafts were transplanted into recipients. Among the recipients, all got anti-thymocyte globulin induction and then tacrolimus and steroids for about 3 years. Study outcomes and limitations: Present in recipient marrow, GvH clones included some that appeared first in ileum or blood. Among circulating GvH clones, peak levels were associated with early post-transplant declines in HvG clones.

Sequencing was performed with immunoSEQ multiplex PCR; in TCRdb, only in-frame clones are kept and a portion is missing. This sample has over 100,000 clones; 85% to 95% occur once, and the top ten carry approximately 1.2%. With regard to this clone: Its antigen is still unknown.

The trim removed 4 bases at V and 8 bases at J, leaving 10 bases unmatched. Germline V gives CDR1 SGDLS, CDR2 YYNGEE. This CDR3 comprises 15 residues. The receptor was derived from a human donor who was the organ donor for an intestinal transplant. This specimen consisted of unstimulated CD8+ T cells sorted from spleen or lymph node cells, obtained before transplant. This chain joins TRBV9 and TRBJ1-3; TRBD1 agrees at 9 bases. The CDR3 sequence: CASSTGTGTLDTIYF. CDR3 coding DNA: TGTGCCAGCAGCACTGGGACAGGGACCCTTGACACCATATATTTT.